Each of the 25 T cell receptor beta chains below was sequenced from the same sample in a study of T cells in Graves' hyperthyroidism and ophthalmopathy (dated by TCRdb to about 2019). The library was obtained by multiplex PCR. The sequencer listed for this sample is Illumina HiSeq 2000. The TCR beta CDR3 regions were amplified from the RNA transcripts. The TCR CDR3 was subjected to a first round of RT-PCR using the HTBI primer set and the Qiagen OneStep RT-PCR kit. Using fastp trimming at Q25 and MiXCR clonotype assembly, TCRdb reanalyzed the public sequencing data and kept in-frame beta chains. Every distinct CDR3 protein forms one entry, paired with its most common genes and DNA. Present in this sample are about 560,000 distinct CDR3 sequences, 16% of which were seen just once. Of the sample, around 18% falls within the top ten clones. The sample consisted of blood. The receptors derive from a young woman with Graves' hyperthyroidism.

This clonotype has ten or more counts. The rearrangement joins TRBV18 to TRBJ1-2; TRBD1 might be the D (5 bases). The CDR3 spans 14 residues. Germline V gene sequence: CDR1 KGHSH, CDR2 LQKENI. V was shortened by 4 bases and J by 4 bases, with 13 bases between the two germline ends. The CDR3 DNA is TGTGCCAGCTCACGGGACCGACTCTCCTATGGCTACACCTTC. This encodes CASSRDRLSYGYTF.

The V call is TRBV7-6, the J call TRBJ1-3; D not resolved. The germline gives CDR1 SGHVS, CDR2 FNYEAQ. Trimming pared 2 bases from V and 0 bases from J, leaving 8 bases between. This CDR3 comprises 15 residues. This CDR3 is CASSLNPSSGNTIYF. The CDR3 nucleotides are TGTGCCAGCAGCTTAAATCCTTCCTCTGGAAACACCATATATTTT.

Only a few counts were recorded for this clonotype. This chain connects TRBV10-2 to TRBJ1-1, with 10 nucleotides matching TRBD1. The CDR3 has 15 amino acids. Germline lookup yields CDR1 WSHSY and CDR2 SAAADI. V lost 7 bases, J lost 2 bases, and 7 bases stayed unmatched. In nucleotides, the CDR3 is TGCGCCAGCAAGCCGGGACAGGGGTTAAACACTGAAGCTTTCTTT. Its translation is CASKPGQGLNTEAFF.

The chain is built from TRBV13 and TRBJ1-3, with D possibly TRBD1 on 5 matching bases. The CDR3 covers 14 residues. Per germline, CDR1 PRHDT and CDR2 FYEKMQ (reference sequence). Trimming cost V 5 bases and J 4 bases, with 12 bases left between them. CDR3 sequence (DNA): TGTGCCAGCAGCACCCAGGGATCAGGAAACACCATATATTTT. As protein: CASSTQGSGNTIYF.

CDR3 protein: CATSRDALTPLHF. The CDR3, as DNA: TGTGCCACCAGCAGAGATGCGCTGACACCCCTCCACTTT. The chain couples TRBV15 to TRBJ1-6; D remains unclear. The V and J ends lost 0 bases and 11 bases respectively, with 8 bases between them. The CDR3 totals 13 residues. Germline loops: CDR1 LNHNV, CDR2 YYDKDF (reference sequence). Full variable domain (outside the CDR3, taken from reference TRBV15 and TRBJ1-6): DAMVIQNPRYQVTQFGKPVTLSCSQTLNHNVMYWYQQKSSQAPKLLFHYYDKDFNNEADTPDNFQSRRPNTSFCFLDIRSPGLGDTAMYLCATSRDALTPLHFGNGTRLTVT.

This clonotype was counted only a few times. The rearrangement joins TRBV6-2 or TRBV6-3 to TRBJ2-2; D unclear. The V gene lost 6 bases and the J gene lost 8 bases, with 7 bases spanning the gap. In germline, CDR1 is MNHEY, CDR2 SVGEGT. There are 11 residues in the CDR3. The CDR3 DNA follows: TGTGCCAGCAGGCGAGAGGGGGAGCTGTTTTTT. This translates into CASRREGELFF.

The J gene is TRBJ2-6, the V gene TRBV3-1; weak D call: TRBD1 (6 bases). The V end was cut by 0 bases, the J end by 3 bases, with 12 bases between. This CDR3 contains 17 residues. Germline V gene data show CDR1 as LGHDT and CDR2 as YNNKEL (reference sequence). Written as DNA, the CDR3 is TGTGCCAGCAGCCAAGAGAGGGGGAGAGATGGGGCCAACGTCCTGACTTTC. Translating it yields CASSQERGRDGANVLTF.

This clonotype was recorded many times. The V and J genes are TRBV5-1 and TRBJ2-3; perhaps TRBD2 as D (5 bases). The CDR3 has 14 residues. The germline V gene encodes CDR1 SGHRS and CDR2 YFSETQ. V gave up 2 bases and J gave up 0 bases, with 7 bases separating them. Here the CDR3 reads CASSFGKSTDTQYF. The CDR3, as DNA: TGCGCCAGCAGCTTCGGGAAAAGCACAGATACGCAGTATTTT.

This clonotype has more than one count but fewer than ten. This chain connects TRBV12-3 or TRBV12-4 to TRBJ2-1, with D uncertain. The CDR3 is made up of 14 amino acids. Trimming pared 2 bases from V and 6 bases from J, leaving 11 bases between. This CDR3 reads CASSLQSRVNEQFF. The CDR3 DNA follows: TGTGCCAGCAGTTTACAATCTCGGGTCAATGAGCAGTTCTTC.

There are many counts of this clonotype. The CDR3 loop reads CASSLVSGDHNEQFF. The CDR3 DNA reads TGTGCCAGCAGCTTAGTCAGCGGAGACCACAATGAGCAGTTCTTC. The chain is built from TRBV7-2 and TRBJ2-1, with D tentatively TRBD2 (5 bases). V dropped 1 base and J dropped 5 bases, with 12 bases sitting between them. The CDR3 extends over 15 amino acids. The germline gives CDR1 SGHTA, CDR2 FQGNSA. Together with reference TRBV7-2 and TRBJ2-1, the CDR3 gives the full variable domain: GAGVSQSPSNKVTEKGKDVELRCDPISGHTALYWYRQSLGQGLEFLIYFQGNSAPDKSGLPSDRFSAERTGGSVSTLTIQRTQQEDSAVYLCASSLVSGDHNEQFFGPGTRLTVL.

The V and J genes are TRBV4-3 and TRBJ2-7; tentative D call: TRBD2 (6 bases). Germline V gives CDR1 LGHNA, CDR2 YSLEER. The CDR3 extends over 15 amino acids. Trimming removed 3 bases at V and 1 base at J, with 13 bases between. CDR3 in DNA: TGCGCCAGCAGCCATTACACGGGGGAATCCTACGAGCAGTACTTC. Translating gives CASSHYTGESYEQYF.

This clonotype was recorded at least ten times. V gene TRBV12-3 or TRBV12-4 combines with J gene TRBJ2-3, with D possibly TRBD1 on 6 matching bases. This CDR3 is 13 amino acids long. V shed 7 bases and J shed 2 bases, with 10 bases lying between them. The CDR3 here is CASTRGATDTQYF. CDR3 DNA sequence: TGTGCCAGCACCAGGGGCGCCACAGATACGCAGTATTTT.

This clonotype was counted a few times. CDR3 sequence reads: CAWPSNPPGPAAGANVLTF. DNA for the CDR3: TGTGCCTGGCCATCAAACCCCCCGGGTCCCGCAGCGGGGGCCAACGTCCTGACTTTC. The V call is TRBV30, the J call TRBJ2-6, with D unclear. In germline, CDR1 is GTSNPN, CDR2 SVGIG (reference sequence). The CDR3 has 19 residues. Trimming removed 5 bases at V and 4 bases at J, with 27 bases between.

To note about this clonotype: A single base separates this from a much larger clone, so it may be a read error. The chain joins TRBV6-5 to TRBJ1-5; possibly TRBD1 for D (5 bases). Germline lookup yields CDR1 MNHEY and CDR2 SVGAGI. V was shortened by 5 bases and J by 0 bases, with 14 bases between the two germline ends. The CDR3 spans 16 residues. The CDR3 DNA follows: TGTGCCAGCAGTAACGGGGCAGTGACTAGCAATCAGCCCCAGCATTTT. This encodes CASSNGAVTSNQPQHF.

The chain recombines TRBV6-5 with TRBJ2-7; 8 bases fit TRBD2. Looked up from germline, CDR1 is MNHEY and CDR2 is SVGAGI. The CDR3 runs to 15 residues. The ends lost 0 bases at V and 7 bases at J; junction bases unmatched: 8. The CDR3 protein is CASSYSGGAVEEQYF. The CDR3 nucleotides read TGTGCCAGCAGTTACTCCGGGGGGGCGGTGGAAGAGCAGTACTTC.

This clonotype showed up many times. V and J are TRBV18 and TRBJ2-3; 7 nucleotides agree with TRBD1. The CDR3 contains 12 residues. Germline V gene sequence: CDR1 KGHSH, CDR2 LQKENI. The ends lost 6 bases at V and 10 bases at J; junction bases unmatched: 7. CDR3 amino acids: CASSPETGSQYF. The CDR3 DNA reads TGTGCCAGCTCTCCCGAGACAGGGTCGCAGTATTTT.

The chain employs TRBV4-1 and TRBJ2-7; 8 bases line up with TRBD1. V was clipped by 4 bases and J by 7 bases; unmatched bases: 9. The CDR3 has 14 amino acids. Germline loops: CDR1 MGHRA, CDR2 YSYEKL. The CDR3 spells CASSPRGDRREQYF. The CDR3 nucleotides read TGCGCCAGCAGCCCTAGAGGGGACAGGCGTGAGCAGTACTTC.

This clonotype has ten or more counts. The V and J genes are TRBV2 and TRBJ2-7, with unresolved D. Trimming cost V 6 bases and J 0 bases, with 9 bases left between them. The CDR3 extends over 13 amino acids. Germline CDR1 and CDR2: SNHLY and FYNNEI. CDR3 sequence (DNA): TGTGCCAGCAGAGAGCCCATCTCCTACGAGCAGTACTTC. It specifies CASREPISYEQYF.

In this sample, this clonotype turned up a few times. V usage is TRBV4-1 and J usage is TRBJ2-7; 9 bases match TRBD2. This CDR3 has 16 residues. Germline V gives CDR1 MGHRA, CDR2 YSYEKL. With V trimmed by 4 bases and J by 3 bases, 10 bases remained unmatched. CDR3 loop: CASSLSEAGGLYEQYF. The CDR3 region has the DNA TGCGCCAGCAGCCTATCCGAAGCGGGAGGACTCTACGAGCAGTACTTC.

This clonotype was seen many times. The gene calls are TRBV6-1 and TRBJ2-7, with 9 bases fitting TRBD2. After removal of 1 base from V and 5 bases from J, the junction contained 6 bases not matched to a gene. This CDR3 comprises 15 residues. Germline V lookup: CDR1 MNHNS, CDR2 SASEGT. CDR3 in DNA: TGTGCCAGCAGTGAAGGCGCTAGCGGGATCGACGAGCAGTACTTC. It specifies CASSEGASGIDEQYF.

With respect to this clonotype: A much larger clone differs from this one at a single base, so this may be a read error. The V gene is TRBV30, the J gene TRBJ1-1, with D unresolved. This CDR3 spans 12 amino acids. Germline CDR1 and CDR2: GTSNPN and SVGIG (reference sequence). CDR3 in amino acids: CAWSASDTEGFF. The CDR3 DNA sequence: TGTGCCTGGAGTGCTAGTGACACTGAAGGTTTCTTT.

The CDR3 loop reads CASRKTVSGNTIYF. The DNA for the CDR3 is TGTGCCAGCAGAAAGACAGTCTCTGGAAACACCATATATTTT. The V call is TRBV9, the J call TRBJ1-3; TRBD1 might be the D (5 bases). V was clipped by 5 bases and J by 0 bases, with 9 bases between them. The germline CDR1 and CDR2 sequences are SGDLS and YYNGEE. The CDR3 has 14 amino acids.

The V gene is TRBV5-1, the J gene TRBJ2-4; 10 bases are shared with TRBD2. The CDR3 runs 14 residues. From germline, CDR1 is SGHRS and CDR2 YFSETQ. Losses at the gene ends were 4 bases for V and 6 bases for J; bases not matched to a gene: 4. The CDR3 DNA reads TGCGCCAGCAGCCCCGGACTAGCGGTAAACATTCAGTACTTC. Translating it yields CASSPGLAVNIQYF. Combining the CDR3 with reference TRBV5-1 and TRBJ2-4 gives the whole variable domain KAGVTQTPRYLIKTRGQQVTLSCSPISGHRSVSWYQQTPGQGLQFLFEYFSETQRNKGNFPGRFSGRQFSNSRSEMNVSTLELGDSALYLCASSPGLAVNIQYFGAGTRLSVL.

The chain joins TRBV11-3 to TRBJ2-7, with D perhaps matching TRBD1 (5 bases). There are 14 residues in the CDR3. V was trimmed by 1 base and J by 6 bases, leaving 13 bases between them. The germline V gene encodes CDR1 SGHNT and CDR2 YENEEA. The CDR3, as DNA: TGTGCCAGCAGCTTAGGATACAGGATTGGCGAGCAGTACTTC. Translated: CASSLGYRIGEQYF.

This clonotype occurred a few times. The chain employs TRBV19 and TRBJ2-7, with a possible D match to TRBD2 (6 bases). Between the trimmed V and J ends, which lost 3 bases and 3 bases, there was a span of 6 bases. This CDR3 has 12 amino acids. Germline lookup yields CDR1 LNHDA and CDR2 SQIVND (reference sequence). The CDR3 DNA reads TGTGCCAGTAGTATTAGCGGCTACGAGCAGTACTTC. This sequence encodes CASSISGYEQYF.